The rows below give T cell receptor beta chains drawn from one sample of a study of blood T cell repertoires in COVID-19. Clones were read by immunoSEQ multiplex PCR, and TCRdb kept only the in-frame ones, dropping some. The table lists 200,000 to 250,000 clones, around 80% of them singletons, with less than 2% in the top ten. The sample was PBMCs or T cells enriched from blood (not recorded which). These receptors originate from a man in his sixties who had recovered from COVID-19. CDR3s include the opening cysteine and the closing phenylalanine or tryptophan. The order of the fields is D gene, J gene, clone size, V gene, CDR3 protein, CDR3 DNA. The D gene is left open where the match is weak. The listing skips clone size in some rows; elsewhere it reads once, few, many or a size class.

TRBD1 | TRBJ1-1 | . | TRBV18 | CASSPGLGQGSNTEAFF | TGTGCCAGCTCACCCGGGCTGGGACAGGGTTCGAACACTGAAGCTTTCTTT
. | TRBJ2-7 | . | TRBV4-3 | CASSQDRSLISYEQYF | TGCGCCAGCAGCCAAGATCGCTCACTCATTTCCTACGAGCAGTACTTC
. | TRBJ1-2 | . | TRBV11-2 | CASSPNREGYTF | TGTGCCAGCAGCCCTAACAGGGAAGGCTACACCTTC
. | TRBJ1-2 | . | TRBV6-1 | CASSEFLGDYGYTF | TGTGCCAGCAGTGAGTTTCTGGGAGACTATGGCTACACCTTC
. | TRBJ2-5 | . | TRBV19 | CASSINYIQETQYF | TGTGCCAGTAGTATCAACTATATCCAAGAGACCCAGTACTTC
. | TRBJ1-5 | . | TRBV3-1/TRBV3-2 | CASSHGLSSNQPQHF | TGTGCCAGCAGCCATGGACTTAGTAGCAATCAGCCCCAGCATTTT
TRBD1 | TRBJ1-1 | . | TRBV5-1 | CASSLQGAPTEAFF | TGCGCCAGCAGCCTACAGGGGGCGCCGACTGAAGCTTTCTTT
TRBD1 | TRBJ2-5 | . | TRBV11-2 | CASSSWTGEETQYF | TGTGCCAGCAGCTCTTGGACAGGGGAAGAGACCCAGTACTTC
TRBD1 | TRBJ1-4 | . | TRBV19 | CASGDRNEKLFF | TGTGCCAGTGGGGACAGGAATGAAAAACTGTTTTTT
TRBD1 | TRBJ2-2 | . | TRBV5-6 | CASSPGQRSTGELFF | TGTGCCAGCAGCCCGGGACAGAGGAGCACCGGGGAGCTGTTTTTT
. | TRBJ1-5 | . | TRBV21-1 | CASSKEQGPFSNQPQHF | TGTGCCAGCAGCAAAGAACAGGGCCCGTTTAGCAATCAGCCCCAGCATTTT
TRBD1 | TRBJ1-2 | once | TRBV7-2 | CASSPDRVYGYTF | TGTGCCAGCAGCCCTGACAGGGTCTATGGCTACACCTTC
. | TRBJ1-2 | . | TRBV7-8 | CASSLDLGVKGGYTF | TGTGCCAGCAGCTTAGATCTAGGGGTAAAGGGCGGCTACACCTTC
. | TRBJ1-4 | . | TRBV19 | CASSQEEKLFF | TGTGCCAGCAGTCAAGAGGAAAAACTGTTTTTT
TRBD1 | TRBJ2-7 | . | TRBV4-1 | CASSLTGTGEEEQYF | TGCGCCAGCAGCCTAACCGGGACAGGGGAGGAAGAGCAGTACTTC
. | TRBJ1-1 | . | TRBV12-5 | CASGLGQLEAFF | TGTGCTAGTGGTTTGGGACAGCTTGAAGCTTTCTTT
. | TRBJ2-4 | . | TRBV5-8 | CASSLDQGMNIQYF | TGTGCCAGCAGCTTGGACCAGGGGATGAACATTCAGTACTTC
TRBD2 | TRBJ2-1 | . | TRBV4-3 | CASSQDSGGYYNEQFF | TGCGCCAGCAGCCAAGATTCGGGGGGGTACTACAATGAGCAGTTCTTC
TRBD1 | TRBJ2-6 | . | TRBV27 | CASSRQGGDSGANVLTF | TGTGCCAGCAGCCGACAGGGTGGGGACTCTGGGGCCAACGTCCTGACTTTC
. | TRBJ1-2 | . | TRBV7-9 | CASSLALAGFGYTF | TGTGCCAGCAGCTTAGCCCTCGCCGGGTTTGGCTACACCTTC
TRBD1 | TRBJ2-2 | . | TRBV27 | CASSLYGTGATGELFF | TGTGCCAGCAGTTTATATGGGACAGGGGCGACCGGGGAGCTGTTTTTT
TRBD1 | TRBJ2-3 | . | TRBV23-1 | CASSQPGQGPGPEDTQYF | TGCGCCAGCAGTCAACCGGGACAGGGTCCCGGACCCGAAGATACGCAGTATTTT
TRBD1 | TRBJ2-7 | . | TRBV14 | CASSQDLGQGNYEQYF | TGTGCCAGCAGCCAAGATCTAGGACAGGGGAACTACGAGCAGTACTTC
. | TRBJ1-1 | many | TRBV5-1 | CASSEGGSTEAFF | TGCGCCAGCAGCGAGGGTGGAAGCACTGAAGCTTTCTTT
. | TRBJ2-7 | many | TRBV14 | CASSQKGLTYEQYF | TGTGCCAGCAGCCAAAAGGGGCTAACCTACGAGCAGTACTTC
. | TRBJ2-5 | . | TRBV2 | CASSGREFQETQYF | TGTGCCAGCAGTGGACGGGAATTCCAAGAGACCCAGTACTTC
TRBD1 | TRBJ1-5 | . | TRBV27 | CASSFVGTGQPQHF | TGTGCCAGCAGTTTTGTCGGGACAGGCCAGCCCCAGCATTTT
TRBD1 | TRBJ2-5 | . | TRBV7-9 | CASSEGDRPQETQYF | TGTGCCAGCAGCGAAGGGGACAGACCACAAGAGACCCAGTACTTC
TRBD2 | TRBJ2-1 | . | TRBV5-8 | CASRPLAGGPHEQFF | TGTGCCAGCAGACCTTTAGCGGGGGGGCCCCATGAGCAGTTCTTC
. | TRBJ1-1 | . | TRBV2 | CASSLGTTEAFF | TGTGCCAGCAGCCTCGGGACAACTGAAGCTTTCTTT
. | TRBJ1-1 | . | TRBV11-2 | CASSPRGGQNHEAFF | TGTGCCAGCAGCCCCCGGGGGGGGCAGAATCACGAAGCTTTCTTT
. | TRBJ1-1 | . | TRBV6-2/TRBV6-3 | CASSYTGSEAFF | TGTGCCAGCAGTTACACAGGGTCTGAAGCTTTCTTT
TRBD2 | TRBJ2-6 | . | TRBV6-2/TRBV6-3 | CASSRTSGAGANVLTF | TGTGCCAGCAGTCGGACTAGCGGGGCTGGGGCCAACGTCCTGACTTTC
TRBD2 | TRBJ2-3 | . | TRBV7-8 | CASSTGLAGTDTQYF | TGTGCCAGCAGCACTGGACTAGCGGGGACAGATACGCAGTATTTT
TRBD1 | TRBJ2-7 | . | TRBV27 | CASSTPGTASYEQYF | TGTGCCAGCAGTACTCCTGGGACAGCCTCCTACGAGCAGTACTTC
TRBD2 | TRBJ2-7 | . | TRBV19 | CASSIVSGGGVYEQYF | TGTGCCAGTAGTATAGTGAGCGGCGGGGGGGTCTACGAGCAGTACTTC
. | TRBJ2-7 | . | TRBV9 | CASSPRGTGFSSEQYF | TGTGCCAGCAGCCCGCGGGGGACAGGTTTTTCCTCCGAGCAGTACTTC
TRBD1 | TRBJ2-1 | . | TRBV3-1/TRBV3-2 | CASSHGKGTGSNEQFF | TGTGCCAGCAGCCATGGAAAGGGGACAGGGAGCAATGAGCAGTTCTTC
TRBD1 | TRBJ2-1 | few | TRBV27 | CASSHRTGAFKNEQFF | TGTGCCAGCAGTCACCGGACAGGGGCATTCAAAAATGAGCAGTTCTTC
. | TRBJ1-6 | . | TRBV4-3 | CASSQEPLRGRNSPLHF | TGCGCCAGCAGCCAAGAACCCCTCAGGGGAAGGAATTCACCCCTCCACTTT
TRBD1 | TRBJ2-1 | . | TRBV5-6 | CASSLTGGYLNEQFF | TGTGCCAGCAGCTTGACAGGGGGCTATCTGAATGAGCAGTTCTTC